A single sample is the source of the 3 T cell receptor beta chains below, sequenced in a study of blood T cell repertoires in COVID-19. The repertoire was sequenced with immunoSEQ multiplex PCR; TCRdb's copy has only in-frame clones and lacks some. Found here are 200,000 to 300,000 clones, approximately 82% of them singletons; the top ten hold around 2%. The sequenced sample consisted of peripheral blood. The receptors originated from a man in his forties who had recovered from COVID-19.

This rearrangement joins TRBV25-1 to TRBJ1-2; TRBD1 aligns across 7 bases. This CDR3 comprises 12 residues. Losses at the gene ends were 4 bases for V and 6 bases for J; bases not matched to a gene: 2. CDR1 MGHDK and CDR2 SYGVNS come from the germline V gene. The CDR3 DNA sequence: TGTGCCAGCAGTGCAGGGGGTCATGGCTACACCTTC. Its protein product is CASSAGGHGYTF.

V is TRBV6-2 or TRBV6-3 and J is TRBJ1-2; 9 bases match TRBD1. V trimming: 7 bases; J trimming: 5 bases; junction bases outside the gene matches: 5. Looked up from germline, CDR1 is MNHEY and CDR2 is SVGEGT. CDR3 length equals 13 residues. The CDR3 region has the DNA TGTGCCAGCAACCCGGACAGGGGATATGGCTACACCTTC. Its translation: CASNPDRGYGYTF.

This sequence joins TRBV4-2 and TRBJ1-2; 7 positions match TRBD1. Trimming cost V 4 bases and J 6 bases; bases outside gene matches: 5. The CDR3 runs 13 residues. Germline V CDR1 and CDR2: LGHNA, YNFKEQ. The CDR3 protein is CASSLRGSHGYTF. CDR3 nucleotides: TGTGCCAGCAGCCTCAGGGGGTCGCATGGCTACACCTTC.